The 27 T cell receptor beta chains listed next were all sequenced from one sample in a study of graft-versus-host responses after intestinal transplantation. TCRdb's copy holds only in-frame clones and misses some; the assay was immunoSEQ multiplex PCR. This table holds 85,000 to 90,000 clones, more than 90% found once. The antigens for these receptors are not known. This specimen consisted of unstimulated CD4+ T cells sorted from spleen or lymph node cells, obtained before intestinal transplant. The source is a human donor who received an intestinal transplant.

V is TRBV6-5 and J is TRBJ2-7; TRBD1 aligns across 10 bases. CDR1 MNHEY and CDR2 SVGAGI come from the germline V gene. Losses at the gene ends were 7 bases for V and 3 bases for J; bases not matched to a gene: 6. The CDR3 is made up of 14 amino acids. The CDR3 region has the DNA TGTGCCAGCATGATGGGACAGGGGTTCTACGAGCAGTACTTC. This encodes CASMMGQGFYEQYF.

This chain uses TRBV5-1 with TRBJ2-7; 12 bases are a match to TRBD2. V was pared by 6 bases and J by 7 bases, with 11 bases of the junction left unmatched. CDR1 SGHRS and CDR2 YFSETQ come from the germline V gene. There are 15 residues in the CDR3. This CDR3 reads CASNPGLAGPGEQYF. CDR3 bases: TGCGCCAGCAACCCGGGACTAGCGGGCCCAGGGGAGCAGTACTTC.

The rearrangement joins TRBV25-1 to TRBJ1-2; tentatively, D is TRBD1 (6 bases). The CDR3 is 16 amino acids. Trimming pared 3 bases from V and 3 bases from J, leaving 17 bases between. In germline, CDR1 is MGHDK, CDR2 SYGVNS. The CDR3 protein is CASSDTGVRGYYGYTF. CDR3 DNA sequence: TGTGCCAGCAGTGATACGGGGGTCAGGGGCTACTATGGCTACACCTTC.

In this sample, this clone turned up a few times. The rearrangement uses TRBV6-1 and TRBJ1-3; 7 bases align to TRBD1. Germline values: CDR1 MNHNS, CDR2 SASEGT. The V segment lost 1 base and the J segment 0 bases; nucleotides outside the gene matches: 3. The CDR3 contains 16 residues. Written as DNA, the CDR3 is TGTGCCAGCAGTGAAGGTCACAGGGGCTCTGGAAACACCATATATTTT. Amino acid sequence: CASSEGHRGSGNTIYF.

This CDR3 is CASSYRGTDTQYF. In DNA, the CDR3 is TGTGCCAGCAGTTACCGGGGCACAGATACGCAGTATTTT. V is TRBV6-5 and J is TRBJ2-3; the D is unclear. The CDR3 totals 13 residues. CDR1 MNHEY and CDR2 SVGAGI come from the germline V gene. V was pared by 2 bases and J by 1 base, with 4 bases between.

The gene calls are TRBV10-2 and TRBJ1-2; D is unresolved. CDR1 and CDR2 from the germline V gene are WSHSY and SAAADI. The ends were cut back, 4 bases at V and 7 bases at J, with 13 bases in the middle. The CDR3 has 13 amino acids. Here the CDR3 DNA reads TGCGCCAGCAGTGTTCAGGAACCTAGTGGCTACACCTTC. It encodes CASSVQEPSGYTF.

The CDR3 sequence: CASSREQLKDTQYF. The CDR3 DNA sequence: TGCGCCAGCAGCCGGGAACAGCTTAAGGATACGCAGTATTTT. The chain combines TRBV5-1 with TRBJ2-3; possibly TRBD2 for D (5 bases). The CDR3 extends over 14 amino acids. The ends were cut back, 4 bases at V and 6 bases at J, with 15 bases in the middle. The germline CDR1 and CDR2 sequences are SGHRS and YFSETQ.

The V gene is TRBV6-6, the J gene TRBJ2-7; D remains ambiguous. Trimming removed 6 bases from V and 0 bases from J, with 15 bases in between. Germline V gene data show CDR1 as MNHNY and CDR2 as SVGAGI (reference sequence). The CDR3 totals 15 residues. CDR3: CASRISTEYSYEQYF. CDR3 DNA: TGTGCCAGCAGGATCTCGACCGAATACTCCTACGAGCAGTACTTC.

This sequence joins TRBV6-5 and TRBJ1-2; maybe TRBD1 (5 bases). Germline CDR1 and CDR2: MNHEY and SVGAGI. The germline V and J ends were trimmed by 2 bases and 0 bases, with 10 bases remaining between them. This CDR3 has 15 residues. DNA of the CDR3: TGTGCCAGCAGTTACGGGGCCCAAGCTAACTATGGCTACACCTTC. Its protein is CASSYGAQANYGYTF.

CDR3: CASSRTVRGNQPQHF. CDR3 bases: TGTGCCAGCAGTCGGACTGTAAGGGGCAATCAGCCCCAGCATTTT. This chain connects TRBV6-5 to TRBJ1-5; no clear D gene. In germline, CDR1 is MNHEY, CDR2 SVGAGI. V lost 5 bases to trimming and J lost 2 bases, with 13 bases between them. The CDR3 is made up of 15 amino acids.

The chain recombines TRBV6-5 with TRBJ2-3; D is unresolved. Trimming took off 6 bases at V and 2 bases at J, with 12 bases between the two ends. The CDR3 runs to 14 residues. Germline CDR1 is MNHEY and CDR2 is SVGAGI. The CDR3 here is CASRRSGFTDTQYF. As DNA, the CDR3 is TGTGCCAGCAGACGATCCGGATTCACAGATACGCAGTATTTT.

The genes are TRBV28 and TRBJ2-1; 13 positions agree with TRBD2. V lost 5 bases, J lost 4 bases, and 26 bases stayed unmatched. Germline assignment: CDR1 MDHEN and CDR2 SYDVKM. The CDR3 runs to 23 residues. In DNA, the CDR3 is TGTGCCAGCAGTAGCCTATACGATCGACAGGGAGGTAGGACTAGCGGGGGATACAATGAGCAGTTCTTC. As protein: CASSSLYDRQGGRTSGGYNEQFF.

The V call is TRBV4-1, the J call TRBJ2-3; D ambiguous. V shed 2 bases and J shed 6 bases, with 9 bases lying between them. This CDR3 has 13 amino acids. Germline assignment: CDR1 MGHRA and CDR2 YSYEKL. The CDR3 nucleotides read TGCGCCAGCAGCCAACTCCCGGAGGATACGCAGTATTTT. As protein: CASSQLPEDTQYF.

V is TRBV6-5 and J is TRBJ1-5; D possibly corresponds to TRBD1 (6 bases). Germline values: CDR1 MNHEY, CDR2 SVGAGI. CDR3 size: 15 residues. V was cut by 2 bases and J by 9 bases, with 17 bases left in between. CDR3 sequence: CASSYGGDGQWPQHF. Here the CDR3 DNA reads TGTGCCAGCAGTTACGGGGGGGACGGACAGTGGCCCCAGCATTTT.

This rearrangement joins TRBV2 to TRBJ2-7; D is unclear. Germline V gene lookup returns CDR1 SNHLY and CDR2 FYNNEI. Trimming shortened V by 6 bases and J by 2 bases, and 11 bases separated the two germline ends. The CDR3 consists of 13 residues. The CDR3, as DNA: TGTGCCAGCAGGGACCCACTGACCTACGAGCAGTACTTC. Its translation: CASRDPLTYEQYF.

The chain has TRBV14 and TRBJ2-5; 8 bases align to TRBD2. Per germline, CDR1 SGHDN and CDR2 FVKESK. J lost 2 bases, V lost 4 bases, and 9 bases had no gene match. This CDR3 is built from 16 residues. DNA of the CDR3: TGTGCCAGCAGCCTTTGGAAGACTAGCGCGCAAGAGACCCAGTACTTC. It is translated as CASSLWKTSAQETQYF.

This clone showed up just once. The gene calls are TRBV6-5 and TRBJ1-5, with 7 nucleotides matching TRBD1. V shed 6 bases and J 4 bases; nucleotides not matched to a gene: 3. CDR3 length: 13 residues. CDR1 is MNHEY, CDR2 SVGAGI, per germline. For the CDR3, the DNA is TGTGCCAGCAGGCCAGGGGGGAATCAGCCCCAGCATTTT. It codes for CASRPGGNQPQHF.

V and J are TRBV6-6 and TRBJ1-1; D ambiguous. Germline CDR1 reads MNHNY; CDR2 reads SVGAGI (reference sequence). CDR3 length: 14 amino acids. V was pared by 5 bases and J by 1 base, with 11 bases between. CDR3 amino acids: CASSPLRGNTEAFF. As DNA, the CDR3 is TGTGCCAGCAGTCCATTGCGGGGGAACACTGAAGCTTTCTTT.

The chain joins TRBV5-1 to TRBJ2-7; the match to TRBD1 covers 7 bases. This CDR3 is built from 17 residues. V lost 0 bases to trimming and J lost 2 bases; unmatched junction nucleotides: 11. The V gene's germline CDR1 is SGHRS and CDR2 YFSETQ. The CDR3 DNA sequence: TGCGCCAGCAGCTTGGGGTTCGGGACCCAGGGGGCCTACGAGCAGTACTTC. It encodes CASSLGFGTQGAYEQYF.

In DNA, the CDR3 is TGTGCCAGCAGGGTGGGGCTAAGACAGCCCCAGCATTTT. Amino acid sequence: CASRVGLRQPQHF. The chain carries TRBV6-1 and TRBJ1-5, with a possible D match to TRBD1 (5 bases). This CDR3 is 13 amino acids long. The V end lost 6 bases, the J end lost 7 bases, and 13 bases lay between the germline ends. The germline V gene encodes CDR1 MNHNS and CDR2 SASEGT.

A single count supports this clone. The chain couples TRBV6-5 to TRBJ2-3; 12 nucleotides align to TRBD2. The CDR3 is 14 residues long. The junction had 0 bases not matched to a gene; V was cut back by 5 bases and J by 3 bases. Germline V gene data show CDR1 as MNHEY and CDR2 as SVGAGI. The CDR3 spells CASSLAGGTDTQYF. The CDR3 DNA is TGTGCCAGCAGTCTAGCGGGAGGGACAGATACGCAGTATTTT.

This chain links TRBV28 with TRBJ1-4; 8 nucleotides align to TRBD1. CDR3 size: 14 residues. V lost 6 bases to trimming and J lost 8 bases; unmatched junction nucleotides: 8. Per germline, CDR1 MDHEN and CDR2 SYDVKM. The CDR3 loop is CASSLTGEVEKLFF. The CDR3 nucleotides are TGTGCCAGCAGCCTGACAGGGGAGGTGGAAAAACTGTTTTTT.

This clone appeared once. The V gene is TRBV7-8, the J gene TRBJ2-1, with TRBD2 matching 16 bases. This CDR3 region has 18 residues. The V and J ends lost 6 bases and 2 bases, in that order; junction bases with no gene match: 7. Looked up from germline, CDR1 is SGHVS and CDR2 is FQNEAQ. The CDR3: CASSSGTSGRDPYNEQFF. Here the CDR3 DNA reads TGTGCCAGCAGTTCCGGGACTAGCGGGAGGGATCCCTACAATGAGCAGTTCTTC.

V usage is TRBV6-1 and J usage is TRBJ2-7, with a weak D call TRBD2 (6 bases). Trimming removed 8 bases at V and 5 bases at J, with 19 bases between. Germline V gives CDR1 MNHNS, CDR2 SASEGT. The CDR3 consists of 14 residues. Here the CDR3 DNA reads TGTGCCAGCGCGGAGGGGTTCACTTACCACGAGCAGTACTTC. Its protein product is CASAEGFTYHEQYF.

This rearrangement joins TRBV7-9 to TRBJ2-1, with 12 bases matching TRBD2. J gave up 7 bases and V 2 bases, and 6 bases lay outside the gene matches. Per the germline V gene, CDR1 is SEHNR and CDR2 is FQNEAQ (reference sequence). The CDR3 spans 16 residues. The CDR3 bases are TGTGCCAGCAGCTTAAATCTAGCGGGAGGGCTTAATGAGCAGTTCTTC. Its protein product is CASSLNLAGGLNEQFF.

The chain joins TRBV1 to TRBJ1-2; the tabulated D call, TRBD1, remains unverified against the DNA. TRBV1 is classified as a pseudogene. The CDR3 loop spans 16 amino acids. The CDR3, as DNA: TGCACCAGCAGCCAAGATCGGACAGCGTCGATTGGAGGCTACACCTTC. This codes for CTSSQDRTASIGGYTF.

As concerns this clone: At the DNA level, this CDR3 is encoded by other sequences in the same sample as well. V gene TRBV6-4 combines with J gene TRBJ1-1; no firm D call. The CDR3 is 13 amino acids. The V gene's germline CDR1 is MRHNA and CDR2 SNTAGT. V dropped 6 bases and J dropped 0 bases, with 8 bases sitting between them. CDR3 loop: CASSSGMNTEAFF. The CDR3 bases are TGTGCCAGCAGCAGTGGGATGAACACTGAAGCTTTCTTT.